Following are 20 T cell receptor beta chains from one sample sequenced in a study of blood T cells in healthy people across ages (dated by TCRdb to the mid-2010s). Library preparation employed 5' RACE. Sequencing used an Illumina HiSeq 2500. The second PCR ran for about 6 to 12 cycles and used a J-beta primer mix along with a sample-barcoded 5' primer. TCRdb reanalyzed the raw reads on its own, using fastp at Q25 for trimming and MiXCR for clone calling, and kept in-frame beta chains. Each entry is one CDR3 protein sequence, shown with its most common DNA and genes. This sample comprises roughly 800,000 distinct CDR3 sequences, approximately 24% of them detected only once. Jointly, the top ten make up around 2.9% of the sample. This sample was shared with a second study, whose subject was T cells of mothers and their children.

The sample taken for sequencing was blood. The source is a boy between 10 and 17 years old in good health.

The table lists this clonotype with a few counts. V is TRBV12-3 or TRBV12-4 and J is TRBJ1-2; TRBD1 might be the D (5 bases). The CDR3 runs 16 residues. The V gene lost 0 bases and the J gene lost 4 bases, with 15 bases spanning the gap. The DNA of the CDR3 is TGTGCCAGCAGTTTAGCGCGGGGAGGGGCGATCTATGGCTACACCTTC. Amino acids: CASSLARGGAIYGYTF.

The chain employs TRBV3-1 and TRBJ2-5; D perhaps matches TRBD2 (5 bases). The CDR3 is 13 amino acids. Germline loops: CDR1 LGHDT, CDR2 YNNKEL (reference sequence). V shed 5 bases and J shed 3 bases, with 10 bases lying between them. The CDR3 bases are TGTGCCAGCAGCAAAACTAGTGAAGAGACCCAGTACTTC. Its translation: CASSKTSEETQYF.

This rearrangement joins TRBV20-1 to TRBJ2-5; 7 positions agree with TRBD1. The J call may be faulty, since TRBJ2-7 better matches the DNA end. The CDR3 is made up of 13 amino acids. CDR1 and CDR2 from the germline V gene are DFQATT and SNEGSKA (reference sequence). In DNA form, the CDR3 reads TGCAGTGCTAACCGGGACAGCCTCTACGAGCAGTACTTC. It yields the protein CSANRDSLYEQYF.

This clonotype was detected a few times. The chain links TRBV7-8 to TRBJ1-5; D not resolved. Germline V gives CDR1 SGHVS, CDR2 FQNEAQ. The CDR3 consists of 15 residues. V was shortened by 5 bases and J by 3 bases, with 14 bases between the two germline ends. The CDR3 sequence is CASSEGGVLNQPQHF. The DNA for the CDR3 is TGTGCCAGCAGCGAAGGTGGGGTTCTCAATCAGCCCCAGCATTTT.

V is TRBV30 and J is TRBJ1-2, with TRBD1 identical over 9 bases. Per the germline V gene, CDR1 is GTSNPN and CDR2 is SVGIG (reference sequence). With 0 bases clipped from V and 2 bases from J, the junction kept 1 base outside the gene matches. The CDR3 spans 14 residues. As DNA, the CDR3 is TGTGCCTGGAGTGTAGGGACAGGGAACTATGGCTACACCTTC. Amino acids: CAWSVGTGNYGYTF.

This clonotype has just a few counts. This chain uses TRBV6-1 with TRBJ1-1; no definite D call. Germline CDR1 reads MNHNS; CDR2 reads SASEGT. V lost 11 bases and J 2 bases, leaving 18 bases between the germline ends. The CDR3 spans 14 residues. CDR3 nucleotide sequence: TGTGCCCGTAGCGGTAGAACGGGAAACACTGAAGCTTTCTTT. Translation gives CARSGRTGNTEAFF.

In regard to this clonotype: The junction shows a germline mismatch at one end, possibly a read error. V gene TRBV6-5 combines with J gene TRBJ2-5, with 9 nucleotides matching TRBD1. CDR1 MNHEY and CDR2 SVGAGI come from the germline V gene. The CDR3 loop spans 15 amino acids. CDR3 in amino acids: CACSYEQGAGETQYF. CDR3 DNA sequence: TGTGCCTGCAGTTACGAACAGGGGGCGGGAGAGACCCAGTACTTC.

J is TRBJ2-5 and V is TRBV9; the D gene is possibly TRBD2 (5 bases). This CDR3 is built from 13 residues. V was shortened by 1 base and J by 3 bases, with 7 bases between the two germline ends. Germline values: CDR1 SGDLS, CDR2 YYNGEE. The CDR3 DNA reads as TGTGCCAGCAGCGTAAGCGGAAAAGAGACCCAGTACTTC. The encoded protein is CASSVSGKETQYF.

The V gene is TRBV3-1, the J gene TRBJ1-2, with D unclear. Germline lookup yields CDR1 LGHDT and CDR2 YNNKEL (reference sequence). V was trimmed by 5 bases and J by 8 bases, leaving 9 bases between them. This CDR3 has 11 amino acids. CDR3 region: CASSSGVGYTF. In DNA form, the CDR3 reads TGTGCCAGCAGCTCCGGGGTGGGCTACACCTTC. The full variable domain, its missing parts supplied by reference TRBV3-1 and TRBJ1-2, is DTAVSQTPKYLVTQMGNDKSIKCEQNLGHDTMYWYKQDSKKFLKIMFSYNNKELIINETVPNRFSPKSPDKAHLNLHINSLELGDSAVYFCASSSGVGYTFGSGTRLTVV.

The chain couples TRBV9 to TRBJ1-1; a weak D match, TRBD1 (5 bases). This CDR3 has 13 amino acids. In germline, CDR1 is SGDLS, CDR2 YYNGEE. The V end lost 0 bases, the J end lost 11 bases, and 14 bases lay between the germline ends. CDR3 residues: CASSVGGGLHAFF. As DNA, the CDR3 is TGTGCCAGCAGCGTAGGGGGGGGTTTGCATGCTTTCTTT.

The CDR3 sequence: CASGGGEVAQLQETQYF. CDR3 coding DNA: TGTGCCAGCGGGGGGGGGGAAGTCGCCCAGCTTCAAGAGACCCAGTACTTC. The rearrangement links TRBV10-3 to TRBJ2-5; 9 positions match TRBD2. J gave up 2 bases and V 10 bases, and 17 bases lay outside the gene matches. The V gene's germline CDR1 is ENHRY and CDR2 SYGVKD. The CDR3 has 17 residues.

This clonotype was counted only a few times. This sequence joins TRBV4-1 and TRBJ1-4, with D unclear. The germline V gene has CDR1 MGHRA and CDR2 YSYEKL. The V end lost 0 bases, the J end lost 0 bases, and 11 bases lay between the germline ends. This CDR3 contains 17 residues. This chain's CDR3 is CASSQDRFAATNEKLFF. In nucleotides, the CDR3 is TGCGCCAGCAGCCAAGATCGGTTCGCTGCAACTAATGAAAAACTGTTTTTT.

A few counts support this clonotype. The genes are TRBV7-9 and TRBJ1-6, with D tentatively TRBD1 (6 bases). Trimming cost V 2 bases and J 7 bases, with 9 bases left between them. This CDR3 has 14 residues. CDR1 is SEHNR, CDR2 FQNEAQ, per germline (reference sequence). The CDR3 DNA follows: TGTGCCAGCAGCTTACCGGACAGCAATTCACCCCTCCACTTT. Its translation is CASSLPDSNSPLHF. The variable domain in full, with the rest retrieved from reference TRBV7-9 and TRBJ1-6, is DTGVSQNPRHKITKRGQNVTFRCDPISEHNRLYWYRQTLGQGPEFLTYFQNEAQLEKSRLLSDRFSAERPKGSFSTLEIQRTEQGDSAMYLCASSLPDSNSPLHFGNGTRLTVT.

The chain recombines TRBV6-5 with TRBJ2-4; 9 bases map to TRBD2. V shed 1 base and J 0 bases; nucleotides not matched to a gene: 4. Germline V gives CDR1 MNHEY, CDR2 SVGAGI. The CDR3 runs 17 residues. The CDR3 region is CASSYLTTSGAKNIQYF. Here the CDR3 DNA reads TGTGCCAGCAGTTACTTAACGACTAGCGGAGCCAAAAACATTCAGTACTTC.

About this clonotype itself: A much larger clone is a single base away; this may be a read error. The CDR3 protein is CASSSTRSETQYF. CDR3 DNA sequence: TGTGCCAGCAGCTCGACTAGGTCGGAGACCCAGTACTTC. The rearrangement links TRBV7-7 to TRBJ2-5; D might be TRBD2 (6 bases). This CDR3 region has 13 residues. Germline CDR1 reads SSHAT; CDR2 reads FNYEAQ (reference sequence). The V gene lost 4 bases and the J gene lost 5 bases, with 11 bases spanning the gap. Filled out from reference TRBV7-7 and TRBJ2-5, the complete variable domain reads GAGVSQSPRYKVTKRGQDVTLRCDPISSHATLYWYQQALGQGPEFLTYFNYEAQPDKSGLPSDRFSAERPEGSISTLTIQRTEQRDSAMYRCASSSTRSETQYFGPGTRLLVL.

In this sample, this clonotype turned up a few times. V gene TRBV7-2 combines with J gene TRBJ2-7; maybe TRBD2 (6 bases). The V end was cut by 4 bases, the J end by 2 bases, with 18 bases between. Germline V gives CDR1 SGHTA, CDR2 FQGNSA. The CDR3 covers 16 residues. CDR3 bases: TGTGCCAGCAGCTGGGGGGAGAATCCCGACACCTACGAGCAGTACTTC. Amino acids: CASSWGENPDTYEQYF. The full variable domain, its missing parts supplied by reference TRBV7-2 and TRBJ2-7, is GAGVSQSPSNKVTEKGKDVELRCDPISGHTALYWYRQSLGQGLEFLIYFQGNSAPDKSGLPSDRFSAERTGGSVSTLTIQRTQQEDSAVYLCASSWGENPDTYEQYFGPGTRLTVT.

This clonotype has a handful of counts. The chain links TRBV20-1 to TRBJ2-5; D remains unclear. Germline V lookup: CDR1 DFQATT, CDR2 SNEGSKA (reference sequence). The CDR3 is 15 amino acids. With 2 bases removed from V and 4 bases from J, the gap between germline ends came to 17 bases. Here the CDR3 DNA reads TGCAGTGCTAGACCCGACGGATCTGGGCGAGAGACCCAGTACTTC. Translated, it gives CSARPDGSGRETQYF.

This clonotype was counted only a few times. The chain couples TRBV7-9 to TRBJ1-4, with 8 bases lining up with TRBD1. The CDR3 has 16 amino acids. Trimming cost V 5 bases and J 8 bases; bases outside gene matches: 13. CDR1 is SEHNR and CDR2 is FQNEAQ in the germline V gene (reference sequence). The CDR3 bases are TGTGCCAGCAGCAAATCTGTCGGACAGGGAGGCGAAAAACTGTTTTTT. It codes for CASSKSVGQGGEKLFF.

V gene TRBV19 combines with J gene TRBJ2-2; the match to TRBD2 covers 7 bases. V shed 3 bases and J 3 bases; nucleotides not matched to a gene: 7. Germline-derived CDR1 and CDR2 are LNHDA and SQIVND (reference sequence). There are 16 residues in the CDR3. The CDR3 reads CASSIRHSGDTGELFF. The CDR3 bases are TGTGCCAGTAGTATCCGGCACAGCGGGGACACCGGGGAGCTGTTTTTT.

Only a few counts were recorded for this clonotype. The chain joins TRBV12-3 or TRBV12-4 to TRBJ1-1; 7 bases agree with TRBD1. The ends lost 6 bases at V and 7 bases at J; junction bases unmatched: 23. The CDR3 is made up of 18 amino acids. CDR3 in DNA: TGTGCCAGCAGCCGAAAAATTTCCCTCCACAGGGGAAGCGATGAAGCTTTCTTT. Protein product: CASSRKISLHRGSDEAFF.